The clone carrying this TCR beta chain was observed many times. Its specificity is unknown. This specimen comes from a study of T-cell reconstitution after alpha-beta-depleted transplantation in children. Study-wide results and limits: The study traced high day-60 TCRbeta diversity in some patients to surviving recipient T cells and thymic progenitors. Reports say that about two months after transplant, the alpha-beta T cells came out of several hundred graft clones that had expanded. Counts and diversity of T cells one year after transplant came mostly from newly produced T cells.

TCRbeta library construction was performed incorporating unique molecular identifiers. TCRdb itself ran the PCR reads through MiXCR, one entry per CDR3 protein. The sample holds 490,000 or so distinct CDR3 sequences, 8% to 11% seen once. The CDR3 is 14 amino acids. Germline V gene sequence: CDR1 SGHVS, CDR2 FQNEAQ. The ends were cut back, 4 bases at V and 5 bases at J, with 15 bases in the middle. The sequences come from PBMCs, collected before TCRalphabeta/CD19-depleted stem cell transplant. The TCR was taken from a child aged 2 to 10 with inherited bone marrow failure, due to receive a stem cell transplant. This rearrangement joins TRBV7-8 to TRBJ2-7, with a possible D match to TRBD1 (6 bases). The CDR3 nucleotides read TGTGCCAGCAGCTCATACAGGGTTCGGGACGAGCAGTACTTC. Translating gives CASSSYRVRDEQYF.